The rows below give T cell receptor beta chains drawn from one sample of a study of blood T cell repertoires in COVID-19. The protocol was immunoSEQ multiplex PCR, while the TCRdb copy is restricted to in-frame clones and leaves out a portion. Counted here are 35,000 to 45,000 clones, 60% to 85% occurring once; the ten biggest clones make up roughly 8.7%. Material: peripheral blood. Every receptor here comes from a man in his 70s with active or convalescent COVID-19. CDR3s include the opening cysteine and the closing phenylalanine or tryptophan. A D gene is named only where the DNA matches it firmly. Only part of the rows carry a size: once, few, many, or a class if the clone is expanded.

TGTGCCAGCAGTGACTCGAACGGTCAGCCCCAGCATTTT | CASSDSNGQPQHF | TRBJ1-5 | NA | TRBV6-4 | NA
TGTGCCATCACCACCCCGGGACAGGATTCCATTCAGTACTTC | CAITTPGQDSIQYF | TRBJ2-4 | TRBD1 | TRBV10-3 | once
TGTGCCAGCAGCTTAATCCCCGCCGCGAGCTCTGGAAACACCATATATTTT | CASSLIPAASSGNTIYF | TRBJ1-3 | NA | TRBV5-6 | NA
TGTGCCAGCAGCTCCAGTAAACGCGAGCAGTACTTC | CASSSSKREQYF | TRBJ2-7 | NA | TRBV13 | NA
TGTGCCAGCAGCCCCCCCTGTGAGGCCCGGGGTCAGCCCCAGCATTTT | CASSPPCEARGQPQHF | TRBJ1-5 | NA | TRBV7-6 | NA
TGTGCCAGCAGCTTAGGTTCCGGGACTAGCAGGCCTGGGACCCAGTACTTC | CASSLGSGTSRPGTQYF | TRBJ2-5 | TRBD2 | TRBV11-2 | NA
TGTGCCAGCAGCAGTCCCGGGACAGGGGCGGACACTGAAGCTTTCTTT | CASSSPGTGADTEAFF | TRBJ1-1 | TRBD1 | TRBV28 | NA
TGCGCCAGCAGCCAAGATTCCGGGTTGGTTCAGCCCCAGCATTTT | CASSQDSGLVQPQHF | TRBJ1-5 | NA | TRBV4-1 | NA
TGTGCCAGCAGCCCCTGGACAGGGGCCTCACCCCTCCACTTT | CASSPWTGASPLHF | TRBJ1-6 | TRBD1 | TRBV11-2 | NA
TGTGCCAGCAGCCCGACTAGCGTTGCCTACAATGAGCAGTTCTTC | CASSPTSVAYNEQFF | TRBJ2-1 | TRBD2 | TRBV7-8 | NA
TGTGCCAGCAGCGGCGCGGGGGGGCGAGAGACCCAGTACTTC | CASSGAGGRETQYF | TRBJ2-5 | TRBD2 | TRBV9 | few
TGTGCCTGGAGCGGGGCGGGAGGAGCTTTCTTT | CAWSGAGGAFF | TRBJ1-1 | NA | TRBV30 | once
TGTGCCAGCAGCTGGGACAGGGCCACTGAAGCTTTCTTT | CASSWDRATEAFF | TRBJ1-1 | TRBD1 | TRBV7-3 | NA
TGTGCCTGGAGTGTAGTAGGGGGCTCTAATACTGAAGCTTTCTTT | CAWSVVGGSNTEAFF | TRBJ1-1 | TRBD1 | TRBV30 | NA
TGTGCCAGCAGTGATCCCGGCAATGAGCAGTTCTTC | CASSDPGNEQFF | TRBJ2-1 | NA | TRBV2 | NA
TGTGCCAGCAACCCGGGACAGGGGGCCGACCTATATGGCTACACCTTC | CASNPGQGADLYGYTF | TRBJ1-2 | TRBD1 | TRBV25-1 | NA
TGTGCCAGCAGCCAAGACTACAGGCAGGCCTATCAGCCCCAGCATTTT | CASSQDYRQAYQPQHF | TRBJ1-5 | NA | TRBV4-2 | medium-sized
TGTGCCAGCAGCGAGAGCGGGGCTAGCGTTTCCCGTGGGCAGTTCTTC | CASSESGASVSRGQFF | TRBJ2-1 | TRBD2 | TRBV9 | NA
TGCGCCAGCAGCACGACAGGGGATGCTGGCTACACCTTC | CASSTTGDAGYTF | TRBJ1-2 | TRBD1 | TRBV10-1 | NA
TGCGCCAGCAGCCAAGACTACTTCGGTGGCTCAGGGATAAACACTGAAGCTTTCTTT | CASSQDYFGGSGINTEAFF | TRBJ1-1 | NA | TRBV4-1 | NA
TGTGCCAGCTCACTAAGTGGGCCGAACACTGAAGCTTTCTTT | CASSLSGPNTEAFF | TRBJ1-1 | NA | TRBV18 | NA
TGTGCCTCGGAGGGCCTCTATGGCTACACCTTC | CASEGLYGYTF | TRBJ1-2 | NA | TRBV16 | NA
TGTGCCTGGAGTAAGGGGGAGCTCACAGATACGCAGTATTTT | CAWSKGELTDTQYF | TRBJ2-3 | NA | TRBV30 | once
TGTGCCAGCAGCCAAGAAGAGCGGGGTTTCACTAATGAAAAACTGTTTTTT | CASSQEERGFTNEKLFF | TRBJ1-4 | NA | TRBV14 | few
TGTGCCAGCGGCCTGACAGCCACAGATACGCAGTATTTT | CASGLTATDTQYF | TRBJ2-3 | NA | TRBV6-5 | NA
TGTGCCAGCAGTGAGTCAACGAAGGAGGATGGCTACACCTTC | CASSESTKEDGYTF | TRBJ1-2 | NA | TRBV2 | NA
TGCGCCAGCAGCCCCACTAGCGGGGGGGGGAGTGAGCAGTTCTTC | CASSPTSGGGSEQFF | TRBJ2-1 | TRBD2 | TRBV5-1 | NA
TGTGCCAGCAGCTTAACCGACGGGTCCTACGAGCAGTACTTC | CASSLTDGSYEQYF | TRBJ2-7 | NA | TRBV7-3 | NA
TGCAGCGCTCACGGACAGATTAAAAACACTGAAGCTTTCTTT | CSAHGQIKNTEAFF | TRBJ1-1 | NA | TRBV29-1 | few
TGCAGCGTTGAAGGTGGAGCGGATTCTAGCACAGATACGCAGTATTTT | CSVEGGADSSTDTQYF | TRBJ2-3 | NA | TRBV29-1 | medium-sized
TGTGCCAGCAGCGCGGACCCATGGAGGGAGGGCATGAACACTGAAGCTTTCTTT | CASSADPWREGMNTEAFF | TRBJ1-1 | NA | TRBV9 | NA
TGTGCCAGCAGTTTTACAGGGGATAATGAAAAACTGTTTTTT | CASSFTGDNEKLFF | TRBJ1-4 | TRBD1 | TRBV6-6 | NA
TGTGCCAGCAGCCAAGATATCACGGGGGGGCGGAGGACCGGGGAGCTGTTTTTT | CASSQDITGGRRTGELFF | TRBJ2-2 | TRBD2 | TRBV4-2 | few
TGCAGCGTTGAAGGCATGGACAGGGGGCCGACAGGACAGTTCTTC | CSVEGMDRGPTGQFF | TRBJ2-1 | TRBD1 | TRBV29-1 | NA
TGTGCCAGCTCACCCGGGGGGGGACCCGAGCAGTACTTC | CASSPGGGPEQYF | TRBJ2-7 | TRBD2 | TRBV18 | NA
TGTGCCAGCAGCCCCAAGAGTCTCCGGGACAGAAATCAGCCCCAGCATTTT | CASSPKSLRDRNQPQHF | TRBJ1-5 | TRBD1 | TRBV3-1/TRBV3-2 | NA
TGTGCCAGTAGGTTGCAGGGTGGGACAGATACGCAGTATTTT | CASRLQGGTDTQYF | TRBJ2-3 | NA | TRBV19 | NA
TGTGCCAGCAGCTTGCGGCGAGGTGGCTCGGGCGAGCAGTACTTC | CASSLRRGGSGEQYF | TRBJ2-7 | NA | TRBV5-4 | NA
TGTGCCAGCAGTCCCACAGGTTATCAGCCCCAGCATTTT | CASSPTGYQPQHF | TRBJ1-5 | NA | TRBV7-9 | NA
TGTGCCAGCGGGCTGGGTGGGGATACGCAGTATTTT | CASGLGGDTQYF | TRBJ2-3 | NA | TRBV27 | NA
TGCAGTGCTACCCAGGACTTACGGGATTTCTTT | CSATQDLRDFF | TRBJ1-1 | NA | TRBV20-1 | NA
TGTGCCAGAAGCTGGACAGGAGAAACAACTAATGAAAAACTGTTTTTT | CARSWTGETTNEKLFF | TRBJ1-4 | TRBD1 | TRBV5-3 | NA
TGTGCCAGCAGCTTTGAGGGGGACAGGGGAGATATTGAGCAGTTCTTC | CASSFEGDRGDIEQFF | TRBJ2-1 | NA | TRBV12-1 | NA
TGTGCCAGCAGCTTCGGACGGGACAGGGGTTTTCATCAGCCCCAGCATTTT | CASSFGRDRGFHQPQHF | TRBJ1-5 | TRBD1 | TRBV5-5 | NA
TGTGCCAGCAGGGTTGACGGGACAGAAGAGACCCAGTACTTC | CASRVDGTEETQYF | TRBJ2-5 | TRBD1 | TRBV2 | NA
TGTGCCAGTACCCGTAGCCAGGGGAGGGCCTCTGGGGCCAACGTCCTGACTTTC | CASTRSQGRASGANVLTF | TRBJ2-6 | NA | TRBV19 | few
TGTGCCAGCAGTACCAGGGCATCTAATGAAAAACTGTTTTTT | CASSTRASNEKLFF | TRBJ1-4 | NA | TRBV27 | NA
TGTGCCAGCAGCCCAACCAGGGACACTGAAGCTTTCTTT | CASSPTRDTEAFF | TRBJ1-1 | NA | TRBV11-2 | NA
TGCGCCAGCAGCTTGGGGACATCTGGAAACACCATATATTTT | CASSLGTSGNTIYF | TRBJ1-3 | NA | TRBV5-1 | few
TGTGCCAGCAGAGCCGGGTCTAACAATGAAAAACTGTTTTTT | CASRAGSNNEKLFF | TRBJ1-4 | NA | TRBV2 | NA
TGCGCCAGCAGCTTGGTGGGGAGGGACGACTATGGCTACACCTTC | CASSLVGRDDYGYTF | TRBJ1-2 | NA | TRBV5-1 | few
TGCAGCGTTGTAAGGGACAGGGGACAAAAACTGTTTTTT | CSVVRDRGQKLFF | TRBJ1-4 | TRBD1 | TRBV29-1 | NA
TGTGCCAGCAGAATTAGCGGGGGGACCAACAATGAGCAGTTCTTC | CASRISGGTNNEQFF | TRBJ2-1 | TRBD2 | TRBV6-5 | NA
TGTGCCATTAAGGGGGGGAGTGACGAGCAGTACTTC | CAIKGGSDEQYF | TRBJ2-7 | NA | TRBV6-5 | NA
TGTGCCAGCAGCCAACAAGCGGGGGGAAACACCATATATTTT | CASSQQAGGNTIYF | TRBJ1-3 | NA | TRBV14 | NA
TGTGCCATCAGTGACTCCGACAGGAGCTTCGGGTCTCGAGAGACCCAGTACTTC | CAISDSDRSFGSRETQYF | TRBJ2-5 | NA | TRBV10-3 | few